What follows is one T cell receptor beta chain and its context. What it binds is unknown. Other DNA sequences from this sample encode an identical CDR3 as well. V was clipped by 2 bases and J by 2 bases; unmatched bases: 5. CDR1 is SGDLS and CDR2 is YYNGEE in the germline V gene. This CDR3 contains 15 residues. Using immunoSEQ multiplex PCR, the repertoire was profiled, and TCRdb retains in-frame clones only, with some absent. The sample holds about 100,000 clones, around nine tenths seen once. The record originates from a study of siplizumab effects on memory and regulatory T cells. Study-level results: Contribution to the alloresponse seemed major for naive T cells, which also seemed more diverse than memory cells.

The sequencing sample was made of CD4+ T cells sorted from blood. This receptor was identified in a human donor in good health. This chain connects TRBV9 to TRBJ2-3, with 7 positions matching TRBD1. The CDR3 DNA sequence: TGTGCCAGCAGCGTTACAGGGGTCTCCACAGATACGCAGTATTTT. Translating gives CASSVTGVSTDTQYF.